Following are 3 T cell receptor beta chains from one sample sequenced in a study of cytomegalovirus exposure and HLA in healthy donors. Some clones are missing from TCRdb's copy, which holds only in-frame ones; the method was immunoSEQ multiplex PCR. Of under 140,000 clones listed, about 92% are singletons. The specimen was PBMCs. The receptors originated from a woman aged 18-35 years in good health and CMV-seronegative.

The chain has TRBV13 and TRBJ2-5; 8 bases are shared with TRBD2. After removal of 5 bases from V and 0 bases from J, the junction contained 20 bases not matched to a gene. The CDR3 loop spans 20 amino acids. Germline loops: CDR1 PRHDT, CDR2 FYEKMQ (reference sequence). The CDR3, as DNA: TGTGCCAGCAGCCTACTTAGCGGGATTCTGCGCAAAACTTACCAAGAGACCCAGTACTTC. It yields the protein CASSLLSGILRKTYQETQYF.

This clone was counted once. V usage is TRBV9 and J usage is TRBJ2-2; 9 nucleotides align to TRBD1. CDR1 SGDLS and CDR2 YYNGEE come from the germline V gene. CDR3 length: 15 residues. Trimming removed 3 bases from V and 3 bases from J; junction bases left unmatched: 3. In DNA form, the CDR3 reads TGTGCCAGCAGCGCCGGACAGGGGTACACCGGGGAGCTGTTTTTT. Encoded protein: CASSAGQGYTGELFF.

In its sample, this clone was seen a few times. A read error may account for a junction end that differs from germline. The chain carries TRBV7-9 and TRBJ2-2; TRBD2 is a possible D gene (6 bases). The CDR3 is made up of 17 amino acids. The germline V gene encodes CDR1 SEHNR and CDR2 FQNEAQ (reference sequence). The CDR3 DNA follows: TGTGCCAGCAGCTCCTACTATCGCGGGGCGAAGACCGGGGAGCTGTTTTTT. It yields the protein CASSSYYRGAKTGELFF.